This T cell receptor beta chain was documented in a study of cytomegalovirus exposure and HLA in healthy donors. Notes on this clone: Antigen: not known.

General study points: The study recorded some 160 TCR beta chains that were cytomegalovirus-associated. Generally TCR sequences proved uncommon, though certain public TCRs appeared in numerous donors. First-cohort TCR clusters tended to co-occur in the approximately 120 validation repertoires, a later analysis found.

The CDR3 covers 17 residues. The V segment lost 3 bases and the J segment 5 bases; nucleotides outside the gene matches: 8. Germline lookup yields CDR1 SGHNT and CDR2 YYREEE (reference sequence). This table comes from immunoSEQ multiplex PCR, and its TCRdb copy is limited to in-frame clones, with some not included. Of some 76,000 clones listed, over 90% are singletons. This chain joins TRBV5-4 and TRBJ2-3; TRBD2 aligns across 14 bases. Sequencing was done on a sample of PBMCs. The TCR sequence derives from a woman under 30 in good health and CMV-seronegative. The CDR3: CASSSGTSGRLEDTQYF. The CDR3 DNA reads TGTGCCAGCAGCTCCGGGACTAGCGGGAGATTGGAAGATACGCAGTATTTT.